This T cell receptor beta chain appears in the sequencing data of a study of CD8+ T cells in alopecia areata (dated by TCRdb to the late 2010s). Regarding the complete study: Treated patients were enrolled in an open-label pilot trial of oral tofacitinib at 5 to 10 mg twice daily for moderate-to-severe alopecia areata. Tofacitinib was administered for 6 to 18 months, and 6 months of follow-up off drug were then conducted to assess delayed response and recurrence. To study T cell clonal expansion in alopecia areata, the researchers applied high-throughput TCRbeta sequencing to both the C3H/HeJ mouse model and human patients. Scalp tissue and sorted CD4+ and CD8+ peripheral blood T cells from patchy and totalis/universalis alopecia areata patients and from healthy controls were covered by human TCRbeta sequencing. Biopsies were taken from tofacitinib-treated patients at baseline and again at 4 and 24 weeks into treatment, and several of those patients also had a later scalp biopsy. Scalp clonality was compared across normal scalp (n=4), patchy alopecia areata scalp (n=8), and alopecia totalis/universalis scalp (n=8). RNA came from the PAXgene miRNA kit for fixed scalp, the miRNeasy kit for PBMCs, and the RNeasy kit for mouse skin. Amplification of TCRbeta CDR3 regions was done by immunoSEQ multiplex PCR using 35 Vbeta forward primers and 13 Jbeta reverse primers. Overall results and qualifications from the work: Lesional scalp, especially in alopecia totalis/universalis, showed higher clonality and more expanded CD8+ clones than normal scalp, suggesting antigenic drive. Shared TCR sequences between patients were less evident than in mice, which may be partly attributable to HLA diversity in the patient population. Resident alphabeta T cells in normal human skin are also sequenced, complicating scalp TCR repertoire analysis, unlike mouse skin dominated by gammadelta T cells.

Receptor libraries were prepared by the immunoSEQ multiplex PCR assay. RNA was extracted from all samples and reverse transcribed into cDNA as template for TCR sequencing. First-strand cDNA was synthesized using SuperScript III with a 2:1 mix of oligo-dT and random hexamers. A synthetic immune receptor repertoire was used to measure amplification bias, and any remaining bias was corrected computationally. Concerning the study's data processing: After raw reads were preprocessed to remove errors, the CDR3 was defined following IMGT conventions as running from the conserved cysteine to phenylalanine. Clonality was computed as 1 minus the Shannon entropy, with the entropy normalized by log2 of the number of productive unique TCRs. CD4 or CD8 identity of scalp clones was inferred by cross-referencing scalp TCRbeta sequences with sorted blood CD4 and CD8 repertoires. Imported from immuneACCESS, the table was reduced by TCRdb to in-frame sequences with V and J called. These copies leave out some clones; in studies compared against another copy, an unresolved V gene accounts for under half, and the cause of the remainder is not known. The V and J calls and clone size are taken from that table; D and trimming were inferred from the DNA. Across this sample there are 110,000 to 150,000 clones, with roughly 46% seen only once. Of the sample, approximately 1% is held by the ten largest clones.

There are 13 amino acids in the CDR3, from cysteine to phenylalanine inclusive. The only DNA kept is the CDR3, 39 bases in frame from the first base. V was cut back by 2 bases and J by 3 bases, leaving a gap of 9 bases between them. For CDR1 and CDR2, the germline V gene (reference sequence) lists GTSNPN and SVGIG. The sample's time point label, decoded: baseline before oral tofacitinib. Lesional scalp punch biopsies and peripheral blood were obtained from alopecia areata patients. PBMCs were separated by density centrifugation and stained for CD3, CD4 and CD8, after which CD4+ and CD8+ T cells were sorted on a FACSAria. A note on this clone: Its antigen is not yet known. No base-level quality is on record; no much larger clone is a single base apart.

Sequencing used CD4+ T cells sorted from blood, obtained at week 0. This chain joins TRBV30 to TRBJ2-3; TRBD2 might be the D gene, on 5 matching bases. This clonotype originated in a human donor with alopecia areata. The sequenced DNA: TGTGCCTGGAGTCCGGGCGGGACAGATACGCAGTATTTT. This gives the protein CAWSPGGTDTQYF. The full variable domain, with segments outside the CDR3 supplied by the reference TRBV30 and TRBJ2-3 proteins, appears as SQTIHQWPATLVQPVGSPLSLECTVEGTSNPNLYWYRQAAGRGLQLLFYSVGIGQISSEVPQNLSASRPQDRQFILSSKKLLLSDSGFYLCAWSPGGTDTQYFGPGTRLTVL.